Below are 9 T cell receptor beta chains sequenced from a single sample in a study of cytomegalovirus exposure and HLA in healthy donors (dated by TCRdb to the late 2010s). The library was made by the immunoSEQ multiplex PCR assay. A mixture of 60 forward primers for TCR Vbeta segments and 13 reverse primers for TCR Jbeta segments was used in the multiplex PCR. Entries here come from immuneACCESS through TCRdb and include only in-frame sequences with V and J called. Some clones fail to appear in such tables; in the studies checked, an unresolved V gene covers under half of the shortfall, and the cause of the remainder is unknown. Here the sample has 150,000 or so clones; roughly 79% occur a single time. The biggest ten clones account for about 3% of the sample. The sequenced sample consisted of PBMCs. Source of these receptors: a man between 18 and 35 years old in good health and CMV-seronegative.

The V and J genes are TRBV6-1 and TRBJ1-2; possible D gene TRBD1, 5 bases. CDR1 and CDR2 from the germline V gene are MNHNS and SASEGT. The CDR3 has 13 residues. V gave up 4 bases and J gave up 4 bases, with 10 bases separating them. CDR3 protein: CASSVGRTYGYTF. In DNA form, the CDR3 reads TGTGCCAGCAGTGTGGGGCGGACCTATGGCTACACCTTC.

There are a few counts of this clone. The V and J genes are TRBV19 and TRBJ1-1; no reliable D call. Germline-derived CDR1 and CDR2 are LNHDA and SQIVND (reference sequence). V lost 2 bases, J lost 0 bases, and 7 bases lay in between. The CDR3 length is 14 residues. As DNA, the CDR3 is TGTGCCAGTAGTATAAGAAACATGAACACTGAAGCTTTCTTT. It codes for CASSIRNMNTEAFF.

The gene calls are TRBV19 and TRBJ2-1; 7 nucleotides align to TRBD2. The V and J ends lost 4 bases and 4 bases, in that order; junction bases with no gene match: 10. Germline V gene data show CDR1 as LNHDA and CDR2 as SQIVND (reference sequence). There are 16 residues in the CDR3. The CDR3 loop reads CASSRRGGSTYNEQFF. Here the CDR3 DNA reads TGTGCCAGTAGTAGGCGCGGGGGTTCGACTTACAATGAGCAGTTCTTC. The variable domain in full, with the rest retrieved from reference TRBV19 and TRBJ2-1, is DGGITQSPKYLFRKEGQNVTLSCEQNLNHDAMYWYRQDPGQGLRLIYYSQIVNDFQKGDIAEGYSVSREKKESFPLTVTSAQKNPTAFYLCASSRRGGSTYNEQFFGPGTRLTVL.

The rearrangement joins TRBV4-3 to TRBJ1-2; possibly TRBD1 for D (6 bases). Per the germline V gene, CDR1 is LGHNA and CDR2 is YSLEER. V lost 2 bases to trimming and J lost 4 bases, with 17 bases between them. The CDR3 loop spans 16 amino acids. The CDR3 bases are TGCGCCAGCAGCCAACTACCCACAGGGAGGGTCTATGGCTACACCTTC. Translated: CASSQLPTGRVYGYTF.

This chain connects TRBV7-2 to TRBJ1-6, with 8 bases matching TRBD1. This CDR3 has 17 residues. CDR1 is SGHTA, CDR2 FQGNSA, per germline. V lost 1 base to trimming and J lost 5 bases; unmatched junction nucleotides: 7. The CDR3 DNA reads TGTGCCAGCAGCTTAGTCAGGGGGCCTCCCAATAATTCACCCCTCCACTTT. This codes for CASSLVRGPPNNSPLHF.

With regard to this clone: An end of the junction does not agree with germline; a read error may underlie this. The CDR3 spells CASSLGRGTDTQYF. The CDR3 DNA sequence: TGTGCTAGCAGCTTAGGCAGGGGTACCGATACGCAGTATTTT. The J gene is TRBJ2-3, the V gene TRBV7-7, with D perhaps matching TRBD1 (6 bases). CDR3 size: 14 residues. Germline loops: CDR1 SSHAT, CDR2 FNYEAQ (reference sequence).

V gene TRBV19 combines with J gene TRBJ1-2, with 7 bases matching TRBD1. The CDR3 is 13 residues long. The V segment lost 5 bases and the J segment 5 bases; nucleotides outside the gene matches: 5. Germline lookup yields CDR1 LNHDA and CDR2 SQIVND (reference sequence). The CDR3 reads CASSPGTAYGYTF. The CDR3 nucleotides read TGTGCCAGTAGTCCGGGGACAGCTTATGGCTACACCTTC.

The sample holds one count of this clone. The CDR3 here is CASSLGEGGDEQYF. In DNA form, the CDR3 reads TGTGCCAGCAGCTTAGGCGAGGGTGGGGACGAGCAGTACTTC. This chain connects TRBV13 to TRBJ2-7; D is perhaps TRBD2 (5 bases). Germline V gene data show CDR1 as PRHDT and CDR2 as FYEKMQ (reference sequence). The CDR3 runs to 14 residues. The V and J ends lost 0 bases and 5 bases respectively, with 11 bases between them.

The genes are TRBV18 and TRBJ1-2; 9 bases fit TRBD1. From germline, CDR1 is KGHSH and CDR2 LQKENI. Unmatched junction bases numbered 8, after V lost 2 bases and J lost 7 bases. The CDR3 spans 15 residues. The CDR3: CASSPTGTGIGGYTF. CDR3 sequence (DNA): TGTGCCAGCTCACCAACCGGGACAGGGATAGGTGGCTACACCTTC.